These 22 T cell receptor beta chains originate from one sample sequenced in a study of CD8 T cells in ankylosing spondylitis (dated by TCRdb to about 2017). The protocol used for the library was 5' RACE. The sample was run on an Illumina HiSeq 2500. The raw public data were reprocessed by TCRdb itself: fastp quality trimming at Q25, MiXCR clonotype calling, in-frame beta chains only. Each entry merges the rows of one CDR3 protein and shows their most common DNA and genes. The sample has hundreds of thousands of distinct CDR3 sequences on record, roughly 32% of them singletons. Approximately 4.4% of the sample belongs to the ten largest clones. Specimen: blood, either unsorted or a sorted T cell fraction (not recorded which). The receptors derive from a male donor with ankylosing spondylitis or in good health (not recorded which).

The rearrangement links TRBV27 to TRBJ1-2; D might be TRBD1 (6 bases). Trimming took 3 bases from V and 0 from J, leaving 17 bases between them. Germline-derived CDR1 and CDR2 are MNHEY and SMNVEV (reference sequence). The CDR3 is 17 residues long. CDR3 amino acids: CASSFLISGAANYGYTF. CDR3 coding DNA: TGTGCCAGCAGTTTTCTTATATCGGGGGCGGCTAACTATGGCTACACCTTC.

This clonotype was detected only a few times. V gene TRBV28 combines with J gene TRBJ2-7; no firm D call. Germline CDR1 reads MDHEN; CDR2 reads SYDVKM. The V end was cut by 7 bases, the J end by 2 bases, with 15 bases between. The CDR3 has 14 residues. The CDR3 is CASTLESTAYEQYF. In DNA, the CDR3 is TGTGCCAGCACCCTCGAGTCCACTGCCTACGAGCAGTACTTC.

This clonotype occurred once. A junction boundary mismatches the germline segment, possibly from a read error. The chain couples TRBV3-1 to TRBJ2-5; TRBD1 might be the D (5 bases). CDR1 is LGHDT and CDR2 is YNNKEL in the germline V gene (reference sequence). The CDR3 is 14 residues long. CDR3 in amino acids: CAGSQRTNQETQYF. The CDR3 DNA reads as TGTGCCGGCAGCCAAAGGACAAACCAAGAGACCCAGTACTTC.

The chain employs TRBV11-1 and TRBJ2-3; D gene ambiguous. CDR1 is SGHAT, CDR2 FQDESV, per germline (reference sequence). V dropped 1 base and J dropped 2 bases, with 10 bases sitting between them. The CDR3 runs 15 residues. CDR3 amino acids: CASSLGPAPTDTQYF. The CDR3 DNA reads TGTGCCAGCAGCTTAGGGCCTGCACCCACAGATACGCAGTATTTT.

V gene TRBV20-1 combines with J gene TRBJ2-1; the match to TRBD2 covers 7 bases. V dropped 3 bases and J dropped 10; count of bases not matched to a gene: 12. From germline, CDR1 is DFQATT and CDR2 SNEGSKA (reference sequence). This CDR3 is built from 14 residues. The CDR3 protein is CSARSSGYGGEQFF. The CDR3 DNA reads as TGCAGTGCTAGGTCTAGCGGATACGGGGGAGAGCAGTTCTTC.

The sample holds a few counts of this clonotype. The rearrangement links TRBV11-2 to TRBJ2-5; D is unclear. The CDR3 is 14 residues long. V lost 5 bases, J lost 1 base, and 11 bases lay in between. The V gene's germline CDR1 is SGHAT and CDR2 FQNNGV. The CDR3 is CASSLTWLQETQYF. The DNA for the CDR3 is TGTGCCAGCAGCCTAACTTGGCTCCAAGAGACCCAGTACTTC.

This clonotype was seen only a few times. The chain carries TRBV6-1 and TRBJ1-5; D remains unclear. V lost 6 bases, J lost 9 bases, and 18 bases lay in between. CDR1 MNHNS and CDR2 SASEGT come from the germline V gene. There are 14 residues in the CDR3. CDR3 residues: CASSPGSPGTPQHF. In nucleotides, the CDR3 is TGTGCCAGCAGCCCCGGGTCCCCCGGTACGCCCCAGCATTTT.

This clonotype came up a few times. The chain combines TRBV27 with TRBJ2-6; D unresolved. Germline assignment: CDR1 MNHEY and CDR2 SMNVEV (reference sequence). The CDR3 length is 17 residues. Trimming cost V 3 bases and J 0 bases, with 12 bases left between them. The CDR3 DNA reads as TGTGCCAGCAGTTTGATCAGGCGCCGCTCTGGGGCCAACGTCCTGACTTTC. It encodes CASSLIRRRSGANVLTF.

The chain couples TRBV5-1 to TRBJ2-7, with D perhaps TRBD1 (5 bases). V was trimmed by 1 base and J by 0 bases, leaving 11 bases between them. Germline V gene data show CDR1 as SGHRS and CDR2 as YFSETQ. The CDR3 runs to 15 residues. The CDR3 reads CASSLRGQRSYEQYF. CDR3 in DNA: TGCGCCAGCAGCTTGAGAGGACAACGCTCCTACGAGCAGTACTTC. The full variable domain, completed using reference TRBV5-1 and TRBJ2-7, is KAGVTQTPRYLIKTRGQQVTLSCSPISGHRSVSWYQQTPGQGLQFLFEYFSETQRNKGNFPGRFSGRQFSNSRSEMNVSTLELGDSALYLCASSLRGQRSYEQYFGPGTRLTVT.

The gene calls are TRBV27 and TRBJ2-2, with no clear D. This CDR3 region has 15 residues. V gave up 3 bases and J gave up 0 bases, with 8 bases separating them. Germline assignment: CDR1 MNHEY and CDR2 SMNVEV (reference sequence). CDR3 amino acids: CASSLGRTNTGELFF. The CDR3 DNA is TGTGCCAGCAGTTTGGGCAGGACGAACACCGGGGAGCTGTTTTTT.

The chain joins TRBV9 to TRBJ2-1, with TRBD2 matching 9 bases. Per germline, CDR1 SGDLS and CDR2 YYNGEE. Trimming cost V 5 bases and J 5 bases; bases outside gene matches: 2. There are 13 residues in the CDR3. The CDR3 DNA sequence: TGTGCCAGCAGGGCTAGCGGGGACAATGAGCAGTTCTTC. Protein product: CASRASGDNEQFF. Full variable domain (remainder filled in from reference TRBV9 and TRBJ2-1): DSGVTQTPKHLITATGQRVTLRCSPRSGDLSVYWYQQSLDQGLQFLIQYYNGEERAKGNILERFSAQQFPDLHSELNLSSLELGDSALYFCASRASGDNEQFFGPGTRLTVL.

This clonotype has a handful of counts. The chain uses TRBV6-1 and TRBJ1-1; tentatively, D is TRBD1 (6 bases). Trimming took off 5 bases at V and 8 bases at J, with 15 bases between the two ends. The CDR3 is 13 amino acids. Germline-derived CDR1 and CDR2 are MNHNS and SASEGT. The CDR3: CASSLPGVAEAFF. DNA for the CDR3: TGTGCCAGCAGTCTTCCAGGGGTCGCAGAAGCTTTCTTT.

The genes are TRBV7-9 and TRBJ2-5, with a weak D call TRBD2 (6 bases). Trimming shortened V by 8 bases and J by 5 bases, and 18 bases separated the two germline ends. Germline V gene data show CDR1 as SEHNR and CDR2 as FQNEAQ (reference sequence). The CDR3 has 14 amino acids. CDR3 nucleotides: TGTGCCAGCCGCCCGGGAGATGTTGAGGAGACCCAGTACTTC. As protein: CASRPGDVEETQYF.

This chain uses TRBV12-3 or TRBV12-4 with TRBJ1-3; 7 nucleotides align to TRBD1. This CDR3 contains 16 residues. Trimming removed 3 bases from V and 0 bases from J; junction bases left unmatched: 5. The chain's CDR3 is CASSFPGQYSGNTIYF. In DNA form, the CDR3 reads TGTGCCAGCAGTTTCCCGGGACAGTACTCTGGAAACACCATATATTTT.

The table lists this clonotype with a few counts. V is TRBV20-1 and J is TRBJ2-2, with D perhaps TRBD2 (5 bases). The V gene lost 6 bases and the J gene lost 7 bases, with 12 bases spanning the gap. The CDR3 consists of 12 residues. Germline CDR1 reads DFQATT; CDR2 reads SNEGSKA (reference sequence). CDR3 nucleotide sequence: TGCAGTGCCCGCACTAGAAACGGGGAGCTGTTTTTT. Translated, it gives CSARTRNGELFF.

V usage is TRBV28 and J usage is TRBJ2-3, with TRBD2 matching over 9 bases. V lost 1 base to trimming and J lost 2 bases; unmatched junction nucleotides: 4. The CDR3 contains 16 residues. Germline V gives CDR1 MDHEN, CDR2 SYDVKM. The CDR3 spells CASSLSLAGYTDTQYF. The CDR3 DNA reads TGTGCCAGCAGTTTATCACTAGCGGGTTACACAGATACGCAGTATTTT.

The DNA of the CDR3 is TGTGCCAGCGGAGAGCGGGGGGTAGAGACCCAGTACTTC. This sequence encodes CASGERGVETQYF. The V gene is TRBV7-2, the J gene TRBJ2-5, with TRBD2 matching over 9 bases. Germline V CDR1 and CDR2: SGHTA, FQGNSA. The V and J ends lost 8 bases and 4 bases, in that order; junction bases with no gene match: 5. The CDR3 is made up of 13 amino acids.

This clonotype showed up just a few times. The chain has TRBV4-2 and TRBJ2-2; TRBD2 is a possible D gene (6 bases). Germline CDR1 and CDR2: LGHNA and YNFKEQ. The CDR3 totals 17 residues. V lost 4 bases and J 4 bases, leaving 19 bases between the germline ends. The CDR3 is CASSPIRDSELTGELFF. CDR3 DNA sequence: TGTGCCAGCAGCCCAATCCGGGACTCGGAACTCACCGGGGAGCTGTTTTTT.

In DNA, the CDR3 is TGTGCCAGCACTCCGGACAGGGGCCATGAGCAGTTCTTC. Amino acid sequence: CASTPDRGHEQFF. The chain joins TRBV12-3 or TRBV12-4 to TRBJ2-1, with 9 bases that match TRBD1. V shed 7 bases and J 8 bases; nucleotides not matched to a gene: 6. The CDR3 extends over 13 amino acids.

This clonotype was picked up a small number of times. The chain uses TRBV7-9 and TRBJ1-2; D is perhaps TRBD1 (5 bases). Germline loops: CDR1 SEHNR, CDR2 FQNEAQ (reference sequence). Trimming took off 4 bases at V and 4 bases at J, with 19 bases between the two ends. The length of the CDR3 is 16 residues. The CDR3 sequence: CASSSLSPTESYGYTF. CDR3 nucleotide sequence: TGTGCCAGCAGCTCGTTATCCCCGACAGAGTCCTATGGCTACACCTTC.

The chain couples TRBV27 to TRBJ2-1; D is possibly TRBD1 (5 bases). CDR3 size: 15 residues. The germline V gene has CDR1 MNHEY and CDR2 SMNVEV (reference sequence). The V gene lost 4 bases and the J gene lost 0 bases, with 10 bases spanning the gap. The CDR3 bases are TGTGCCAGCAGTTCGGACATAAGCTCCTACAATGAGCAGTTCTTC. It specifies CASSSDISSYNEQFF.

This sequence joins TRBV7-8 and TRBJ2-3; TRBD2 is a possible D gene (6 bases). This CDR3 contains 15 residues. V lost 0 bases and J 1 base, leaving 8 bases between the germline ends. The V gene's germline CDR1 is SGHVS and CDR2 FQNEAQ. The CDR3 reads CASSLAWGGTDTQYF. CDR3 DNA: TGTGCCAGCAGCTTAGCGTGGGGGGGCACAGATACGCAGTATTTT.